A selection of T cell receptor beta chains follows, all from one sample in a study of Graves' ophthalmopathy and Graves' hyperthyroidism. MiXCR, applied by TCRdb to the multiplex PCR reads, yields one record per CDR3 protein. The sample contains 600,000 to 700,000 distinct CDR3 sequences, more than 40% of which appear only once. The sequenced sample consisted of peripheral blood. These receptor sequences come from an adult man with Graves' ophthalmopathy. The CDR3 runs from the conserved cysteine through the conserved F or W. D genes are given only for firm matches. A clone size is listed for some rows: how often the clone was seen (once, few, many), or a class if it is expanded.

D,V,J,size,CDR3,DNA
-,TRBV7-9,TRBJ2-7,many,CASSLTTVPYEQYF,TGTGCCAGCAGCTTGACAACTGTTCCCTACGAGCAGTACTTC
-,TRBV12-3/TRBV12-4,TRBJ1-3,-,CANSMGHSGNTIYF,TGTGCCAACAGTATGGGACACTCCGGCAACACCATATATTTT
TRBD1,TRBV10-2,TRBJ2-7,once,CASSELGTGEPEQYF,TGCGCCAGCAGTGAGTTGGGGACAGGGGAACCCGAGCAGTACTTC
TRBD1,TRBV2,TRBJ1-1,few,CASSSQGQDTEAFF,TGTGCCAGCAGTTCACAGGGGCAGGACACTGAAGCTTTCTTT
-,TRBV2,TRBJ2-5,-,CASGGVTDTQYF,TGTGCCAGTGGGGGTGTCACAGATACGCAGTACTTC
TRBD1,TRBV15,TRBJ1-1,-,CATSRLEGANTEAFF,TGTGCCACCAGCAGGCTGGAGGGGGCGAACACTGAAGCTTTCTTT
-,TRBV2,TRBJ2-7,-,CANSPSPAYEQYF,TGTGCCAACAGCCCCAGTCCAGCCTACGAGCAGTACTTC
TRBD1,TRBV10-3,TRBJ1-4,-,CAIRGDRGGEKLFF,TGTGCCATCAGGGGTGACAGGGGTGGTGAAAAACTGTTTTTT
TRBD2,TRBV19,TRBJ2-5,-,CASSAPSGTQETQYF,TGTGCCAGTAGTGCCCCTAGCGGGACCCAAGAGACCCAGTACTTC
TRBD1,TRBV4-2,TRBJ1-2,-,CASSQDLLATGGGGYTF,TGTGCCAGCAGCCAAGATCTGTTGGCGACAGGGGGCGGAGGCTACACCTTC
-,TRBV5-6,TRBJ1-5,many,CASSLVGVQPQHF,TGTGCCAGCAGCTTGGTGGGGGTTCAGCCCCAGCATTTT
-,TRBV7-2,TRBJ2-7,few,CASSSAGYSTYEQYF,TGTGCCAGCAGCTCTGCGGGTTACAGCACCTACGAGCAGTACTTC
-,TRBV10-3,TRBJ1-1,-,CAISVGGGNTEAFF,TGTGCCATCAGTGTGGGGGGGGGAAACACTGAAGCTTTCTTT
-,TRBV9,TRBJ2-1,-,CASSVGPPGGEGEQFF,TGTGCCAGCAGCGTAGGTCCGCCTGGGGGAGAGGGTGAGCAGTTCTTC
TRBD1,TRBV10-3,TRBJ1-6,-,CAIRPGRRTGGSPLHF,TGTGCCATCAGGCCAGGAAGGCGGACAGGCGGCTCACCCCTCCACTTT
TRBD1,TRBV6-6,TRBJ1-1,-,CASSHRDSPMNTEAFF,TGTGCCAGCAGCCACCGGGACAGCCCCATGAACACTGAAGCTTTCTTT
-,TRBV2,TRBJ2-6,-,CESSGGSGANVLTF,TGTGAGAGCAGTGGGGGCTCTGGGGCCAACGTCCTGACTTTC
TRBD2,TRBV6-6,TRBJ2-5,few,CASIRSGGPPQETQYF,TGTGCCAGCATCCGCAGCGGGGGGCCCCCCCAAGAGACCCAGTACTTC
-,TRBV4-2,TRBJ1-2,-,CASSQYDSNYGYTF,TGTGCCAGCAGCCAATATGACTCCAACTATGGCTACACCTTC
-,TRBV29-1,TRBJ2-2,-,CSVGGGGELFF,TGCAGCGTCGGAGGGGGCGGGGAGCTGTTTTTT
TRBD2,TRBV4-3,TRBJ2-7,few,CASSQPIAGRRYEQYF,TGCGCCAGCAGCCAACCTATAGCGGGGCGTAGGTACGAGCAGTACTTC
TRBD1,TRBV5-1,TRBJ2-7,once,CASSLKRGQGMNSEQYF,TGCGCCAGCAGCTTGAAAAGGGGACAGGGGATGAATAGCGAGCAGTACTTC
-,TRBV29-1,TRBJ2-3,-,CIVKRMYTDTQYF,TGCATTGTAAAGCGGATGTACACAGATACGCAGTATTTT
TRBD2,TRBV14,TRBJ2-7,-,CASSQASGSLDEQYF,TGCGCCAGCAGCCAAGCCAGCGGGAGTTTAGACGAGCAGTACTTC
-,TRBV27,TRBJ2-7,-,CASSKGLLKYF,TGTGCCAGCAGTAAGGGACTCCTTAAGTACTTC
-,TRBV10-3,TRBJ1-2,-,CAISDSRTTNYGYTF,TGTGCCATCAGTGACTCCCGGACAACTAACTATGGCTACACCTTC
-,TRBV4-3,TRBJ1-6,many,CASSQVAGGNSPLHF,TGCGCCAGCAGCCAAGTGGCTGGGGGTAATTCACCCCTCCACTTT
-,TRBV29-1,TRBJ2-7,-,CRFSADYEQYF,TGCAGATTCTCCGCCGACTACGAGCAGTACTTC
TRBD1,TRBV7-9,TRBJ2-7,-,CAWSAGTGVYEQYF,TGTGCCTGGAGTGCCGGGACAGGGGTCTACGAGCAGTACTTC
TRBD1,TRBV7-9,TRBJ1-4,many,CASSASGQGHEKLFF,TGTGCCAGCAGCGCATCGGGACAGGGGCATGAAAAACTGTTTTTT
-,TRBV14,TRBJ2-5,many,CASSYDRRPETQYF,TGTGCCAGCAGCTACGACCGTAGGCCAGAGACCCAGTACTTC
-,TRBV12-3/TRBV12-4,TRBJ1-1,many,CASSNGHSNTEAFF,TGTGCCAGCAGTAATGGACACTCGAACACTGAAGCTTTCTTT
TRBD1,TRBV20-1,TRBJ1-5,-,CSARRTGALYSNQPQHF,TGCAGTGCTAGAAGGACAGGGGCCCTTTATAGCAATCAGCCCCAGCATTTT
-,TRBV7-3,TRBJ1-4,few,CASSLGSPGSNEKLFF,TGTGCCAGCAGCTTAGGATCCCCAGGAAGCAATGAAAAACTGTTTTTT
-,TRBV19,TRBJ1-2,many,CASRMDSEYGYTF,TGTGCCAGTAGGATGGACAGCGAATATGGCTACACCTTC
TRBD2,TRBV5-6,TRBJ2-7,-,CASSSPSGSSSYEQYF,TGTGCCAGCAGCTCCCCTAGCGGGAGTAGCTCCTACGAGCAGTACTTC
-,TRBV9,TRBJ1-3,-,CASSPTAFSGNTIYF,TGTGCCAGCAGCCCGACGGCCTTCTCTGGAAACACCATATATTTT
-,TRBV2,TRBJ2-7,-,CASRAYAYEQYF,TGTGCCAGCAGAGCATATGCCTACGAGCAGTACTTC
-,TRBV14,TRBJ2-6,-,CASSQGKGANVLTF,TGTGCCAGCAGCCAAGGGAAGGGGGCCAACGTCCTGACTTTC
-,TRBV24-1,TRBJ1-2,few,CASGQLYGYTF,TGTGCCAGCGGGCAGCTTTATGGCTACACCTTC
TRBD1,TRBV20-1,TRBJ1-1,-,CSARDSRGPNTEAFF,TGCAGTGCTAGAGATTCCAGGGGGCCGAACACTGAAGCTTTCTTT
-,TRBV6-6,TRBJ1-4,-,CASSYPQGGGEKLFF,TGTGCCAGCAGTTACCCCCAGGGAGGGGGTGAAAAACTGTTTTTT